This T cell receptor (beta chain) comes out of a study of T-cell reconstitution after alpha-beta-depleted transplantation in children. The CDR3 totals 12 residues. Germline CDR1 and CDR2: SEHNR and FQNEAQ (reference sequence). Trimming took off 3 bases at V and 3 bases at J, with 5 bases between the two ends. This clonotype was seen more than once but under ten times. For TCRbeta, the library was prepared with unique molecular identifiers. From the PCR reads, TCRdb called clonotypes with MiXCR, one entry per CDR3 protein. Here the sample spans hundreds of thousands of distinct CDR3 sequences, 9.9% being singletons.

Sequenced here: PBMCs from the stem cell graft donor, sampled from the stem cell graft. The TCR originated in a human donor who donated a stem cell graft to a child with SCID. This chain links TRBV7-9 with TRBJ1-1; no clear D. In DNA form, the CDR3 reads TGTGCCAGCAGCTTCACGGACACTGAAGCTTTCTTT. Its protein product is CASSFTDTEAFF.